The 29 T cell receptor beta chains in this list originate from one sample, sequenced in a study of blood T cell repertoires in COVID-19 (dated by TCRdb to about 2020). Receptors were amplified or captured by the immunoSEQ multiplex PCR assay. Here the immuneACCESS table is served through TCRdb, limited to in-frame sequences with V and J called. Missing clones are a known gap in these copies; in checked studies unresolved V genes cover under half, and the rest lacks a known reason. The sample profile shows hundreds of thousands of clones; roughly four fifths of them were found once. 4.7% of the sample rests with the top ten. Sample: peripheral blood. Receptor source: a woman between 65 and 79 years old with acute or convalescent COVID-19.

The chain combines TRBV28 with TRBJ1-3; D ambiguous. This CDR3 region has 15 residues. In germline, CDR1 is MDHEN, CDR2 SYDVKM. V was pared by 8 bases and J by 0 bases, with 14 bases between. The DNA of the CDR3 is TGTGCCAGCTCCACAGATACTAGCTCTGGAAACACCATATATTTT. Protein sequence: CASSTDTSSGNTIYF.

Here the CDR3 DNA reads TGTGCCAGCAGCTTGTCCGGAGGTCCAGATACGCAGTATTTT. Its protein product is CASSLSGGPDTQYF. The rearrangement uses TRBV5-4 and TRBJ2-3, with a possible D match to TRBD2 (5 bases). CDR3 size: 14 residues. Trimming left V 1 base short and J 4 bases short, with 10 bases between. From germline, CDR1 is SGHNT and CDR2 YYREEE (reference sequence).

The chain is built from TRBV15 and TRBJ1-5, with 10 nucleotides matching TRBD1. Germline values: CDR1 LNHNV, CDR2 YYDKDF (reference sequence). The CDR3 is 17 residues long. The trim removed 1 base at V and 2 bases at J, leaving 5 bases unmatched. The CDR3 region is CATSRGQGAQGNQPQHF. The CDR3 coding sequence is TGTGCCACCAGCAGAGGACAGGGGGCGCAGGGCAATCAGCCCCAGCATTTT.

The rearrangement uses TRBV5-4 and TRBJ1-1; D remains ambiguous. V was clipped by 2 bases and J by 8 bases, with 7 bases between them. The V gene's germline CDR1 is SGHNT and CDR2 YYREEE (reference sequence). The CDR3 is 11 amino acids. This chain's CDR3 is CASSLSREAFF. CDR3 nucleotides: TGTGCCAGCAGCTTATCCAGAGAAGCTTTCTTT. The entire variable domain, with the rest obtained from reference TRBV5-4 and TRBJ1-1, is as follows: ETGVTQSPTHLIKTRGQQVTLRCSSQSGHNTVSWYQQALGQGPQFIFQYYREEENGRGNFPPRFSGLQFPNYSSELNVNALELDDSALYLCASSLSREAFFGQGTRLTVV.

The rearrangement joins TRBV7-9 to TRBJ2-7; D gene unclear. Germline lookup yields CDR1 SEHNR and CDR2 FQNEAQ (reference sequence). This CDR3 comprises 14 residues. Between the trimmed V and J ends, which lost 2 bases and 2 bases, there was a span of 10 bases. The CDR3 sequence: CASSLQVEAYEQYF. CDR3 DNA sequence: TGTGCCAGCAGCTTACAGGTTGAAGCCTACGAGCAGTACTTC.

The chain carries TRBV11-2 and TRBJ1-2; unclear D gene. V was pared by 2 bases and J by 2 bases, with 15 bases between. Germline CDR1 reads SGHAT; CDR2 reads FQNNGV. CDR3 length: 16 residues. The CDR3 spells CASSLNMGSQNYGYTF. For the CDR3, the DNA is TGTGCCAGCAGCTTAAATATGGGCTCCCAAAACTATGGCTACACCTTC.

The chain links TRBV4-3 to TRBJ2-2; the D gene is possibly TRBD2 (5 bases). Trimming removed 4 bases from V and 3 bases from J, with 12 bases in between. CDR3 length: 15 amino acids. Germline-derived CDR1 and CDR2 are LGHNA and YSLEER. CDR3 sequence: CASSPGVAHTGELFF. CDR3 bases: TGCGCCAGCAGCCCCGGAGTAGCGCACACCGGGGAGCTGTTTTTT.

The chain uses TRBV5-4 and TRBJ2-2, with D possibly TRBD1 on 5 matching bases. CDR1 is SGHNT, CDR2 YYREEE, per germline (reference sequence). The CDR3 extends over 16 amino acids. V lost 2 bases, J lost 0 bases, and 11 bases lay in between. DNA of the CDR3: TGTGCCAGCAGCTTTACCCACAGGACGAACACCGGGGAGCTGTTTTTT. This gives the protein CASSFTHRTNTGELFF. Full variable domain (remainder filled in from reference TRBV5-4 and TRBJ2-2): ETGVTQSPTHLIKTRGQQVTLRCSSQSGHNTVSWYQQALGQGPQFIFQYYREEENGRGNFPPRFSGLQFPNYSSELNVNALELDDSALYLCASSFTHRTNTGELFFGEGSRLTVL.

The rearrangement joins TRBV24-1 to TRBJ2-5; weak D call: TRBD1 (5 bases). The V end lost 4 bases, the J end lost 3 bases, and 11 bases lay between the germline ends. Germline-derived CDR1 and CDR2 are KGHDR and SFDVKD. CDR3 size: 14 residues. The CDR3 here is CATSDPATEETQYF. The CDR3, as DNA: TGTGCCACCAGTGACCCGGCGACAGAAGAGACCCAGTACTTC.

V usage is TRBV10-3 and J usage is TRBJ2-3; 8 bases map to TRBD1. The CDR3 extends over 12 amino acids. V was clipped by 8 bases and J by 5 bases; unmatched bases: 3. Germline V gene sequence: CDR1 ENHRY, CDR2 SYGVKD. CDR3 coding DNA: TGTGCCATCGCAGGGGGCGAAGATACGCAGTATTTT. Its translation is CAIAGGEDTQYF.

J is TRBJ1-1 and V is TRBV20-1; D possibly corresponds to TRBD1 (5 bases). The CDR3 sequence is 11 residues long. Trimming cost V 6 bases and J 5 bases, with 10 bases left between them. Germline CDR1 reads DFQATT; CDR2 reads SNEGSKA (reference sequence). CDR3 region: CSASQGTEAFF. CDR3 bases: TGCAGTGCCAGTCAGGGTACTGAAGCTTTCTTT.

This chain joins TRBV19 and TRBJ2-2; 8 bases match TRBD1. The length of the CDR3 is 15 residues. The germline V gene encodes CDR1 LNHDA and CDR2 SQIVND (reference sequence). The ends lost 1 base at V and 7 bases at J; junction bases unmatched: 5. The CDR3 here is CASSIARGRIGELFF. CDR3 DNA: TGTGCCAGTAGTATAGCCAGGGGGCGGATCGGGGAGCTGTTTTTT.

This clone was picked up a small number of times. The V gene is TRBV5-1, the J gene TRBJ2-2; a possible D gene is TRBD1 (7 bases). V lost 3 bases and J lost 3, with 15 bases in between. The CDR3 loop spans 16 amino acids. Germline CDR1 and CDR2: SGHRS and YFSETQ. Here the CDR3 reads CASSSGGGGYTGELFF. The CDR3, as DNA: TGCGCCAGCAGCTCTGGAGGGGGCGGTTACACCGGGGAGCTGTTTTTT.

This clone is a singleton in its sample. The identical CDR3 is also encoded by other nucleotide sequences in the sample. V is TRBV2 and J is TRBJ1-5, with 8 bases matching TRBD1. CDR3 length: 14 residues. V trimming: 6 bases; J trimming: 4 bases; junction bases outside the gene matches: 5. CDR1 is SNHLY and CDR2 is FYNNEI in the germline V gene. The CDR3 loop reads CASSRTGNNQPQHF. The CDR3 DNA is TGTGCCAGCAGCCGGACAGGGAATAATCAGCCCCAGCATTTT.

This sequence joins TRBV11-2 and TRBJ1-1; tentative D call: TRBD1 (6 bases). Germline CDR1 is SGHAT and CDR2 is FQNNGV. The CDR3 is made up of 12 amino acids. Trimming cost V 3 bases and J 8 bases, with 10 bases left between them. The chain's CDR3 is CASSLWTAEAFF. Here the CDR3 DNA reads TGTGCCAGCAGCTTGTGGACAGCCGAAGCTTTCTTT.

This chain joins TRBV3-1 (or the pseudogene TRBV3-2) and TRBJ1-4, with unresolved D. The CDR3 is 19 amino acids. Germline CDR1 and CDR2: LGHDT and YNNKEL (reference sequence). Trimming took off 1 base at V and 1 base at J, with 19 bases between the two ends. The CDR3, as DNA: TGTGCCAGCAGCCAAGTTAGGCTCGGGTCTCCCCTAACTAATGAAAAACTGTTTTTT. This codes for CASSQVRLGSPLTNEKLFF.

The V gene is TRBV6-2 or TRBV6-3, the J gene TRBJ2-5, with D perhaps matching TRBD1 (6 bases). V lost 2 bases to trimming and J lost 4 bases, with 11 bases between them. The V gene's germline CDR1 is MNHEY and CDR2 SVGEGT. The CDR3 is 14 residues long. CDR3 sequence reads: CASSYGGEGETQYF. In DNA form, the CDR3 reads TGTGCCAGCAGTTACGGGGGCGAGGGAGAGACCCAGTACTTC.

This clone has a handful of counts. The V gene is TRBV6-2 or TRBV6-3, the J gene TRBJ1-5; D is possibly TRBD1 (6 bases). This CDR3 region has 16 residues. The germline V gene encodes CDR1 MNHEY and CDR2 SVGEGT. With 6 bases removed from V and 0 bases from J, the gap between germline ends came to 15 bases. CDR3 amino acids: CASSSTGGHSNQPQHF. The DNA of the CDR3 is TGTGCCAGCAGCTCGACGGGGGGACATAGCAATCAGCCCCAGCATTTT.

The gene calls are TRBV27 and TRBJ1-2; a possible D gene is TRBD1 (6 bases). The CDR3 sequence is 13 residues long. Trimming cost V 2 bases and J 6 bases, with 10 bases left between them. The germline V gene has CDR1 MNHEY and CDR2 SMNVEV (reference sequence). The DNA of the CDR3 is TGTGCCAGCAGTTTAAGGGCAGGGGATGGCTACACCTTC. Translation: CASSLRAGDGYTF.

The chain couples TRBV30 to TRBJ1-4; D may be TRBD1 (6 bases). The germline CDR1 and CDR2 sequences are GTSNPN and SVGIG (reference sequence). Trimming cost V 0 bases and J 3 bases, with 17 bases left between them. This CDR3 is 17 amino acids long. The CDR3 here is CAWSVPITGRPNEKLFF. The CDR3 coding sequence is TGTGCCTGGAGTGTACCCATAACAGGGCGACCTAATGAAAAACTGTTTTTT. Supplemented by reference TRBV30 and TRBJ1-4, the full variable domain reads SQTIHQWPATLVQPVGSPLSLECTVEGTSNPNLYWYRQAAGRGLQLLFYSVGIGQISSEVPQNLSASRPQDRQFILSSKKLLLSDSGFYLCAWSVPITGRPNEKLFFGSGTQLSVL.

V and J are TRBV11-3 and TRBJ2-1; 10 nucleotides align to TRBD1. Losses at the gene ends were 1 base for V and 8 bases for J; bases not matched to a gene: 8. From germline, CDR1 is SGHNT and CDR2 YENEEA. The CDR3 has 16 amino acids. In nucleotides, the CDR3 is TGTGCCAGCAGCTTAGGGTTGTCGACAGGGGGCCATGAGCAGTTCTTC. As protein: CASSLGLSTGGHEQFF.

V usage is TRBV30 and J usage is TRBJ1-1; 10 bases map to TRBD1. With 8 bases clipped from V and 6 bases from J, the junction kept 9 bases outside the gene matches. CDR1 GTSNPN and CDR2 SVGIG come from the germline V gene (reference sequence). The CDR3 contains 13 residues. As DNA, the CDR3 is TGTGCCGACCGGACAGGGGGTACCGCTGAAGCTTTCTTT. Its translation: CADRTGGTAEAFF.

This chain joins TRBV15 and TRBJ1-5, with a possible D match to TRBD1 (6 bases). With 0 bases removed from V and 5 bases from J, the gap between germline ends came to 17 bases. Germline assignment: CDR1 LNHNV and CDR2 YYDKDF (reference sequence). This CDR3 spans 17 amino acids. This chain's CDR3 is CATSRDQLTGLDQPQHF. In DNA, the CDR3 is TGTGCCACCAGCAGAGATCAACTGACAGGCCTTGATCAGCCCCAGCATTTT.

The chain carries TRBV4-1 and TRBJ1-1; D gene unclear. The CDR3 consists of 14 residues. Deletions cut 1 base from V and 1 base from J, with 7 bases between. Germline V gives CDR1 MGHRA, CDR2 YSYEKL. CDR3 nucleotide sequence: TGCGCCAGCAGCCAAGGAGTAGAGAACACTGAAGCTTTCTTT. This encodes CASSQGVENTEAFF.

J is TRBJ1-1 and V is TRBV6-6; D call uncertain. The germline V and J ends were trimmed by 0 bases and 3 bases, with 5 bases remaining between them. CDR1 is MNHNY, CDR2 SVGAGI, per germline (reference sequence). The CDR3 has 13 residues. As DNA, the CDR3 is TGTGCCAGCAGTTACTCCCTTGACACTGAAGCTTTCTTT. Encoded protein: CASSYSLDTEAFF.

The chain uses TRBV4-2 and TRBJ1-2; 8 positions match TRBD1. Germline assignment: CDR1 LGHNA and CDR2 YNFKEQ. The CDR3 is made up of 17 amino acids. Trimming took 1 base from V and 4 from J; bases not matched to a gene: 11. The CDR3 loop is CASSQVTGVDYSYGYTF. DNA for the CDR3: TGTGCCAGCAGCCAAGTGACAGGGGTCGACTATTCCTATGGCTACACCTTC.

The chain's CDR3 is CASSYPGTDTQYF. As DNA, the CDR3 is TGTGCCAGCAGTTACCCGGGGACAGATACGCAGTATTTT. The chain couples TRBV6-5 to TRBJ2-3, with a weak D call TRBD2 (5 bases). The germline V gene has CDR1 MNHEY and CDR2 SVGAGI. The CDR3 consists of 13 residues. V dropped 2 bases and J dropped 3 bases, with 6 bases sitting between them.

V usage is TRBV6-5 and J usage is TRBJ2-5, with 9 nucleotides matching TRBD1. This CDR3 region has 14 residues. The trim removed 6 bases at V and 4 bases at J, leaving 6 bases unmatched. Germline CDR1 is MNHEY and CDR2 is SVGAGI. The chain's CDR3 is CASRTDRGRETQYF. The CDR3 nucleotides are TGTGCCAGCAGGACGGACAGGGGCCGAGAGACCCAGTACTTC.

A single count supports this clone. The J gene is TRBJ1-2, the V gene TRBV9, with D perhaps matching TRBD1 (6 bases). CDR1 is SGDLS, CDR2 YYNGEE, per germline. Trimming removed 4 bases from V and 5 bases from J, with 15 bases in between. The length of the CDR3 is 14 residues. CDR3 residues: CASSPHRESYGYTF. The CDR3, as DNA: TGTGCCAGCAGCCCCCACAGGGAAAGTTATGGCTACACCTTC.